The 17 T cell receptor beta chains listed next were all sequenced from one sample in a study of T cells in Graves' hyperthyroidism and ophthalmopathy. Template material for amplifying TCR beta CDR3 regions consisted of RNA transcripts. Using the HTBI primer set, a first-round RT-PCR was run on the TCR CDR3. Each CDR3 protein gets one entry after TCRdb re-called the multiplex PCR reads with MiXCR. The sample has about 380,000 distinct CDR3 sequences; about a fifth are singletons. The specimen was blood. The receptors originated from a young man with Graves' ophthalmopathy.

This chain connects TRBV20-1 to TRBJ2-1; 10 nucleotides line up with TRBD2. This CDR3 comprises 15 residues. V was pared by 2 bases and J by 2 bases, with 3 bases of the junction left unmatched. CDR1 is DFQATT and CDR2 is SNEGSKA in the germline V gene (reference sequence). The CDR3 is CSARLAGVTYNEQFF. In nucleotides, the CDR3 is TGCAGTGCTAGACTAGCGGGGGTGACCTACAATGAGCAGTTCTTC.

Details on this clonotype: Since a much larger clone is just one base distant, this may be a read error. V is TRBV6-5 and J is TRBJ2-1, with 9 bases lining up with TRBD1. J gave up 10 bases and V 8 bases, and 9 bases lay outside the gene matches. CDR3 length: 13 amino acids. In germline, CDR1 is MNHEY, CDR2 SVGAGI. The CDR3 here is CASGYRGPNEQFF. CDR3 nucleotides: TGTGCCAGCGGATACAGGGGGCCGAACGAGCAGTTCTTC.

This clonotype was found many times. The J gene is TRBJ2-1, the V gene TRBV14, with a tentative D call TRBD1 (5 bases). The CDR3 loop spans 18 amino acids. Per the germline V gene, CDR1 is SGHDN and CDR2 is FVKESK. V was pared by 4 bases and J by 0 bases, with 19 bases between. The CDR3 nucleotides read TGTGCCAGCAGCCCATTGATAGGGGCGCGTAGCTCCTACAATGAGCAGTTCTTC. The encoded protein is CASSPLIGARSSYNEQFF.

This clonotype was seen ten or more times. J is TRBJ1-1 and V is TRBV2; D remains unclear. The germline gives CDR1 SNHLY, CDR2 FYNNEI. The CDR3 has 13 residues. V lost 6 bases, J lost 1 base, and 9 bases lay in between. The CDR3 DNA reads as TGTGCCAGCAGAAGAGAGTCGAACACTGAAGCTTTCTTT. This translates into CASRRESNTEAFF. The variable domain in full, completed from reference TRBV2 and TRBJ1-1, reads EPEVTQTPSHQVTQMGQEVILRCVPISNHLYFYWYRQILGQKVEFLVSFYNNEISEKSEIFDDQFSVERPDGSNFTLKIRSTKLEDSAMYFCASRRESNTEAFFGQGTRLTVV.

This clonotype was observed a few times. The DNA of the CDR3 is TGTGCCAGCAGCCAAGGACAGGGGGAACGTGGCTACACCTTC. Amino acid sequence: CASSQGQGERGYTF. The gene calls are TRBV7-3 and TRBJ1-2; 10 bases line up with TRBD1. J gave up 7 bases and V 5 bases, and 7 bases lay outside the gene matches. The CDR3 contains 14 residues. The germline V gene encodes CDR1 SGHTA and CDR2 FQGTGA.

The chain carries TRBV3-1 and TRBJ2-5; a possible D gene is TRBD1 (6 bases). CDR1 LGHDT and CDR2 YNNKEL come from the germline V gene (reference sequence). Deletions cut 3 bases from V and 1 base from J, with 12 bases between. CDR3 length equals 15 residues. The CDR3 DNA sequence: TGTGCCAGCAGCCACCCGGACAGACCCCAAGAGACCCAGTACTTC. Encoded protein: CASSHPDRPQETQYF.

This clonotype was recorded many times. The rearrangement uses TRBV5-1 and TRBJ2-7; TRBD2 is a possible D gene (7 bases). Trimming pared 1 base from V and 4 bases from J, leaving 21 bases between. The CDR3 length is 17 residues. CDR1 and CDR2 (germline): SGHRS, YFSETQ. The CDR3 is CASSLTINKGGTYEQYF. CDR3 in DNA: TGCGCCAGCAGCTTGACCATCAACAAGGGGGGGACTTACGAGCAGTACTTC. Drawing the rest from reference TRBV5-1 and TRBJ2-7, the complete variable domain is KAGVTQTPRYLIKTRGQQVTLSCSPISGHRSVSWYQQTPGQGLQFLFEYFSETQRNKGNFPGRFSGRQFSNSRSEMNVSTLELGDSALYLCASSLTINKGGTYEQYFGPGTRLTVT.

This chain uses TRBV10-2 with TRBJ2-1, with 8 positions matching TRBD2. Germline V CDR1 and CDR2: WSHSY, SAAADI. The CDR3 consists of 16 residues. J was trimmed by 3 bases and V by 4 bases; bases with no gene match: 8. CDR3 nucleotides: TGCGCCAGCAGTGCCGCCCGCGGGGGGCTCTACAATGAGCAGTTCTTC. Translation: CASSAARGGLYNEQFF.

This clonotype occurred a few times. The chain has TRBV15 and TRBJ2-3, with no clear D. In germline, CDR1 is LNHNV, CDR2 YYDKDF (reference sequence). Deletions cut 5 bases from V and 0 bases from J, with 18 bases between. The CDR3 sequence is 17 residues long. The CDR3 nucleotides are TGTGCCACCAGCGTCCCGAAACTGGACGGAAGCACAGATACGCAGTATTTT. Its translation is CATSVPKLDGSTDTQYF.

This clonotype appeared many times. The rearrangement joins TRBV2 to TRBJ2-2; TRBD1 might be the D (5 bases). CDR3 length: 13 residues. Germline CDR1 SNHLY, CDR2 FYNNEI. The V end lost 9 bases, the J end lost 4 bases, and 12 bases lay between the germline ends. CDR3 coding DNA: TGTGCCAGGGGGCAGCCGGGCACCGGGGAGCTGTTTTTT. It is translated as CARGQPGTGELFF.

The table lists this clonotype with many counts. The chain couples TRBV5-1 to TRBJ1-1; 11 nucleotides line up with TRBD1. With 4 bases clipped from V and 4 bases from J, the junction kept 9 bases outside the gene matches. The CDR3 length is 16 residues. CDR1 and CDR2 from the germline V gene are SGHRS and YFSETQ. CDR3 region: CASSQNGDRGFTEAFF. In DNA, the CDR3 is TGCGCCAGCAGCCAAAATGGGGACAGGGGGTTCACTGAAGCTTTCTTT. Complete variable domain (other parts from reference TRBV5-1 and TRBJ1-1): KAGVTQTPRYLIKTRGQQVTLSCSPISGHRSVSWYQQTPGQGLQFLFEYFSETQRNKGNFPGRFSGRQFSNSRSEMNVSTLELGDSALYLCASSQNGDRGFTEAFFGQGTRLTVV.

Notes on this clonotype: Germline and junction disagree at one end, which may indicate a read error. The chain is built from TRBV27 and TRBJ2-1; D not resolved. The germline gives CDR1 MNHEY, CDR2 SMNVEV (reference sequence). The CDR3 extends over 13 amino acids. The CDR3, as DNA: TGTGCCAACAGTTTTGGTTCCTACAATGAGCAGTTCTTC. It codes for CANSFGSYNEQFF.

This clonotype was observed at least ten times. The chain is built from TRBV12-3 or TRBV12-4 and TRBJ2-5; unclear D gene. This CDR3 region has 11 residues. V dropped 6 bases and J dropped 7 bases, with 9 bases sitting between them. CDR3 coding DNA: TGTGCCAGCAGAGGCCCTCGGACCCAGTACTTC. Its protein is CASRGPRTQYF.

This clonotype was observed at least ten times. The genes are TRBV2 and TRBJ1-2; 7 nucleotides agree with TRBD1. J was trimmed by 6 bases and V by 5 bases; bases with no gene match: 6. The length of the CDR3 is 13 residues. Germline V gene data show CDR1 as SNHLY and CDR2 as FYNNEI. The DNA of the CDR3 is TGTGCCAGCAGTCGGGGGCAGGGGGATGGCTACACCTTC. This codes for CASSRGQGDGYTF.

Many counts were recorded for this clonotype. At one of its ends the junction is not consistent with the germline gene, which may arise from a read error. J is TRBJ2-3 and V is TRBV5-1, with D unresolved. Germline CDR1 SGHRS, CDR2 YFSETQ. The CDR3 has 13 residues. This CDR3 is CASSLVSTDTQYF. CDR3 coding DNA: TGTGCCAGCAGCTTAGTGAGCACAGATACGCAGTATTTT.

The chain is built from TRBV20-1 and TRBJ2-3; no firm D call. Per the germline V gene, CDR1 is DFQATT and CDR2 is SNEGSKA (reference sequence). The CDR3 spans 17 residues. Trimming shortened V by 1 base and J by 2 bases, and 19 bases separated the two germline ends. The CDR3 nucleotides are TGCAGTGCTAGAGCCCGAGTTGGGCGGCCCGACACAGATACGCAGTATTTT. Residues: CSARARVGRPDTDTQYF.

This chain connects TRBV24-1 to TRBJ1-6; 7 bases match TRBD1. The CDR3 is 15 amino acids. V was clipped by 2 bases and J by 5 bases; unmatched bases: 2. Germline V gene data show CDR1 as KGHDR and CDR2 as SFDVKD. CDR3 nucleotides: TGTGCCACCAGTGATTCCGGGACAGATAATTCACCCCTCCACTTT. Residues: CATSDSGTDNSPLHF.